Listed below are T cell receptor beta chains from one sample, sequenced in a study of long-term antiretroviral therapy in people with HIV. Profiled with immunoSEQ multiplex PCR; TCRdb holds only in-frame clones, not every one. The data contain around 20,000 clones, 70% to 80% of them singletons. The sequencing here drew on unsorted PBMCs, taken at the start of antiretroviral therapy, before treatment. Receptors originate from a man between 18 and 35 years old with HIV. The CDR3 runs from the conserved cysteine through the conserved F or W. The D gene is left open where the match is weak. Size tells how often a clone was seen (once, few, many) or the class of an expanded clone, and some rows leave it out.

TGTGCCACCAGCGGGGGACAGGGGGCTTACGAGCAGTACTTC | CATSGGQGAYEQYF | NA | TRBJ2-7 | TRBV15 | TRBD1
TGTGCCAGCATCTGGGGGACCGAAGCTTTCTTT | CASIWGTEAFF | NA | TRBJ1-1 | TRBV7-9 | NA
TGTGCCAGCAGTGACCGCGGACTAGCGGCTAATGAGCAGTTCTTC | CASSDRGLAANEQFF | NA | TRBJ2-1 | TRBV6-1 | TRBD2
TGTGCCAGCAGTCCCCGGACAGGCTCCTACGAGCAGTACTTC | CASSPRTGSYEQYF | NA | TRBJ2-7 | TRBV27 | TRBD1
TGTGCCAGCAGCCGATGGACTAGCGGGAGGAGGTCCTACAATGAGCAGTTCTTC | CASSRWTSGRRSYNEQFF | NA | TRBJ2-1 | TRBV5-8 | TRBD2
TGCGCCAGCAGCCCATTATCCGGGACAGGGGGCAATCAGCCCCAGCATTTT | CASSPLSGTGGNQPQHF | NA | TRBJ1-5 | TRBV4-1 | TRBD1
TGTGCCACAACCCAGGGTGGCACCTTTTACGAGCAGTACTTC | CATTQGGTFYEQYF | NA | TRBJ2-7 | TRBV10-3 | NA
TGTGCCAGCAGTTTGGCGGGGGACTACGAGCAGTACTTC | CASSLAGDYEQYF | NA | TRBJ2-7 | TRBV28 | TRBD2
TGTGCCAGCAGCTTGGCTGGCACTGCCTACGAGCAGTACTTC | CASSLAGTAYEQYF | NA | TRBJ2-7 | TRBV5-6 | NA
TGTGCCAGCAGTTACTCGACGGCAGACTTCCATGAACTGTTTTTT | CASSYSTADFHELFF | NA | TRBJ1-4 | TRBV6-5 | NA
TGTGCCAGCACAGGGCCGGGACAGGGGTCCACTGAAGCTTTCTTT | CASTGPGQGSTEAFF | NA | TRBJ1-1 | TRBV6-6 | TRBD1
TGTGCCAGCAGTTTGTGGACTAGTTATTACGAGCAGTACTTC | CASSLWTSYYEQYF | NA | TRBJ2-7 | TRBV28 | TRBD2
TGTGCCAGCAGCTTAGACGGGAGTGGGAATGAGCAGTTCTTC | CASSLDGSGNEQFF | NA | TRBJ2-1 | TRBV11-2 | NA
TGTGCCAGCAGCTTAGCCCTTTCGCCCCAAGAGACCCAGTACTTC | CASSLALSPQETQYF | NA | TRBJ2-5 | TRBV7-9 | NA
TGTGCCAGCAGCACGGGCACGATTACCAGCGAGCAGTACTTC | CASSTGTITSEQYF | NA | TRBJ2-7 | TRBV7-6 | NA
TGTGCCACCAGCATGCAGGGCTCCTACGAGCAGTACTTC | CATSMQGSYEQYF | NA | TRBJ2-7 | TRBV15 | NA
TGTGCCAGCAGCTATTCTAGCGGGAGGCCCACCTACGAGCAGTACTTC | CASSYSSGRPTYEQYF | NA | TRBJ2-7 | TRBV11-2 | TRBD2
TGTGCCAGCAGTGATTTTTCCGTTAACTATGGCTACACCTTC | CASSDFSVNYGYTF | NA | TRBJ1-2 | TRBV25-1 | NA
TGTGCCAGCAGTTACGGACCCGGACACGAGCAGTACTTC | CASSYGPGHEQYF | NA | TRBJ2-7 | TRBV27 | NA
TGTGCCAGCAGCCCCTTGGCAGCTATTAACCCTACTAGGCAATATTTT | CASSPLAAINPTRQYF | NA | TRBJ2-3 | TRBV5-6 | NA
TGCAGCGTTGAAGTCGATATGGAAAACAGGGGGGGAACAATCACAGATACGCAGTATTTT | CSVEVDMENRGGTITDTQYF | NA | TRBJ2-3 | TRBV29-1 | NA
TGCAGCGTTGAAGGGACCTCCTACGAGCAGTACTTC | CSVEGTSYEQYF | NA | TRBJ2-7 | TRBV29-1 | NA
TGTGCCAGCAGTGATTGGGCACAGCAGTACTTC | CASSDWAQQYF | few | TRBJ2-7 | TRBV6-1 | NA
TGTGCCAGCAGCTTAGGCACTAAGTTGAACACTGAAGCTTTCTTT | CASSLGTKLNTEAFF | few | TRBJ1-1 | TRBV7-6 | NA
TGTGCCAGCAGTCTATCGGGACAGATGGGCCAGCCCCAGCATTTT | CASSLSGQMGQPQHF | NA | TRBJ1-5 | TRBV6-5 | TRBD1
TGCGCCAGCAGCCAACTACGAGGAGACTCCTACGAGCAGTACTTC | CASSQLRGDSYEQYF | NA | TRBJ2-7 | TRBV4-3 | NA
TGCGCCAGCAGCAAGGCCCTTGACAGGGGGCGAGAGACCCAGTACTTC | CASSKALDRGRETQYF | NA | TRBJ2-5 | TRBV4-1 | TRBD1
TGTGCCAGTAGTCCTAACATGTTCCATGAGCAGTTCTTC | CASSPNMFHEQFF | medium-sized | TRBJ2-1 | TRBV19 | NA
TGTGCCATCAGCCACGACAGGGTAGGCGAGCAGTACTTC | CAISHDRVGEQYF | NA | TRBJ2-7 | TRBV10-3 | TRBD1
TGTGCCAGCAGCCACAACAGGGGAGGTGAAAAACTGTTTTTT | CASSHNRGGEKLFF | NA | TRBJ1-4 | TRBV7-9 | TRBD1
TGTGCCAGCAGCTGGGTGGTGGGGGACATTCAGTACTTC | CASSWVVGDIQYF | few | TRBJ2-4 | TRBV11-2 | NA
TGTGCCAGCAGCTCTTACCGGGACCCCACAGATACGCAGTATTTT | CASSSYRDPTDTQYF | NA | TRBJ2-3 | TRBV7-9 | NA
TGTGCCAGCAGCTTGGGCGTCCTCCGGGAGCTGTTTTTT | CASSLGVLRELFF | NA | TRBJ2-2 | TRBV7-2 | NA
TGCGCCAGCAGCTTCGGACAGGGGGCTGAGACCCAGTACTTC | CASSFGQGAETQYF | once | TRBJ2-5 | TRBV5-1 | TRBD1
TGTGCCAGCTCTCCCGACGTAGGGGGTTCAAACTATGGCTACACCTTC | CASSPDVGGSNYGYTF | NA | TRBJ1-2 | TRBV18 | NA
TGTGCCAGCAGTTACGGACAGGGCCGGTACGAGCAGTACTTC | CASSYGQGRYEQYF | NA | TRBJ2-7 | TRBV6-5 | TRBD1
TGTGCCAGCTCTCCCGGGAGAAGGGGAGGAACTAATGAAAAACTGTTTTTT | CASSPGRRGGTNEKLFF | NA | TRBJ1-4 | TRBV18 | NA
TGTGCCAGCAGTTTTACCCTCGCCGGGACAGAAGATGGCTACACCTTC | CASSFTLAGTEDGYTF | NA | TRBJ1-2 | TRBV28 | TRBD1
TGCGCCAGCAGCTTGGCCGAGGCAAACGAGCAGTACTTC | CASSLAEANEQYF | NA | TRBJ2-7 | TRBV5-1 | NA
TGTGCCAGCAGCGCAACTAGCGGGGGGTACAATGAGCAGTTCTTC | CASSATSGGYNEQFF | NA | TRBJ2-1 | TRBV11-2 | TRBD2
TGTGCCAGCAGCTCACAGGGTAGGTCTGGGGCCAACGTCCTGACTTTC | CASSSQGRSGANVLTF | NA | TRBJ2-6 | TRBV5-4 | NA
TGTGCCAGCTCATCCCGGGACAGAGTTTACGAGCAGTACTTC | CASSSRDRVYEQYF | NA | TRBJ2-7 | TRBV18 | TRBD1
TGTGCCAGTAGTATAGTTAAAGATGGTGAGCAGTTCTTC | CASSIVKDGEQFF | once | TRBJ2-1 | TRBV19 | NA
TGTGCCAGCAGCCCGGCCAAGGGGGCCGCCGGGGAGCTGTTTTTT | CASSPAKGAAGELFF | NA | TRBJ2-2 | TRBV7-9 | TRBD1
TGTGCCAGCGGACTAGCGGGAGCAGATACGCAGTATTTT | CASGLAGADTQYF | NA | TRBJ2-3 | TRBV2 | TRBD2
TGTGCCAGCAGTGCCGGGACGAGATACACAGATACGCAGTATTTT | CASSAGTRYTDTQYF | NA | TRBJ2-3 | TRBV2 | NA
TGCGCCAGCAGTCAATCCTACGAGCAGTACTTC | CASSQSYEQYF | few | TRBJ2-7 | TRBV4-1 | NA
TGTGCCAGCAGCTTGGGACAGGGGAGCAATGAGCAGTTCTTC | CASSLGQGSNEQFF | NA | TRBJ2-1 | TRBV5-5 | TRBD1
TGTGCCAGCAGCTTAGAAGAAAGCGGGACGGACATTCAGTACTTC | CASSLEESGTDIQYF | NA | TRBJ2-4 | TRBV7-2 | TRBD2
TGCAGTGTACTACTGAATGAGCAGTTCTTC | CSVLLNEQFF | once | TRBJ2-1 | TRBV20-1 | NA
TGTGCCAGCAGTGATAGGACCCGGCAGTTCTTC | CASSDRTRQFF | NA | TRBJ2-1 | TRBV2 | NA
TGTGCCAGCAGCTTAAAGCCCAGCTCCTACGAGCAGTACTTC | CASSLKPSSYEQYF | NA | TRBJ2-7 | TRBV7-9 | NA
TGTGCCAGCAGCTTGGATCCGGGAATGAACACTGAAGCTTTCTTT | CASSLDPGMNTEAFF | NA | TRBJ1-1 | TRBV5-5 | NA
TGTGCCAGCAGGAATACAGGGGGCCTACCCTACGAGCAGTACTTC | CASRNTGGLPYEQYF | NA | TRBJ2-7 | TRBV28 | TRBD1